This T cell receptor (beta chain) came from a study of T cells in localized non-small cell lung cancer. The study, taken as a whole, reports: Maximal T cell clonality occurred in uninvolved adjacent lung, with tumor ranking below it. In adjacent lung, a median around 57 of the top 100 tumor clones were found. Multi-region tumor sequencing was not done, so intratumor heterogeneity could not be excluded.

The CDR3 length is 15 residues. V lost 2 bases and J lost 1; bases outside the gene matches: 4. Germline loops: CDR1 MNHNS, CDR2 SASEGT. As regards this clone: What it recognizes is unknown.

Clones were read by immunoSEQ multiplex PCR, and TCRdb kept only the in-frame ones, dropping some. The data contain roughly 35,000 clones, roughly 90% of them singletons. The specimen comprised peripheral blood, sampled before any cancer treatment. The TCR sequence derives from a female donor over 55 with stage I lung adenocarcinoma. The gene calls are TRBV6-1 and TRBJ1-2, with 7 positions matching TRBD1. The CDR3, as DNA: TGTGCCAGCAGTGAAACCGGGACAGTTAACTATGGCTACACCTTC. It codes for CASSETGTVNYGYTF.